This entry describes one TCR beta chain. The antigen it binds to is not known. Per-base qualities were not stored, and no clone one base away is much larger. The immunoSEQ Assay, a bias-controlled multiplex PCR, was used to amplify TCRbeta CDR3 regions from genomic DNA. The published analysis was carried out like this. The number of nucleated cells in each sample was estimated from the amplification of reference gene primers within the assay. Sequence reads were collapsed and filtered to measure the absolute abundance of every unique TCRbeta CDR3 rearrangement. For each sample, productive Simpson clonality was calculated as the square root of Simpson's diversity index over productive rearrangements. Here the immuneACCESS table is served through TCRdb, limited to in-frame sequences with V and J called. Missing clones are a known gap in these copies; in checked studies unresolved V genes cover under half, and the rest lacks a known reason. V and J calls plus clone size are reproduced from that table; the DNA served to infer D and trimming. The sample yields about 190,000 clones; around 80% were counted once. Approximately 15% of the sample is taken by the ten largest.

Collaborating institutions collected whole blood in K2EDTA tubes following their own protocols. Collaborator samples were shipped for TCRbeta analysis as frozen whole blood, isolated PBMCs, or DNA extracted from either sample type. These data are taken from a study of blood T cell repertoires in COVID-19 (dated by TCRdb to 2018 to 2020). In terms of the full investigation: Samples from collaborators originated in the United States, Italy and Spain and spanned both the acute and convalescent phases of COVID-19. The prospective study material was composed of cDNA or gDNA derived from T cells, B-cell-depleted T cells, or PBMCs. Deeply sampled blood TCRbeta repertoires from subjects exposed to, actively infected with, or recovered from COVID-19 were included in the dataset. The repertoires were made available in a free public database intended to serve as a resource for research on the immune response to SARS-CoV-2. Samples came from the ongoing ImmuneRACE study (first 160 participants) plus 1,254 subjects from 6 global collaborators. Nearly every sample came with metadata listing a de-identified subject ID, COVID-19 status, age in years and sex. HLA class I and class II types, where available, came from metadata supplied by the sample provider rather than from assay-based typing.

Taken from cysteine to phenylalanine, the CDR3 has 12 residues. Only the CDR3 portion is preserved as DNA: 36 bases, with reading frame beginning at the first base. Trimming takes 1 base from V and 7 bases from J, and the germline ends sit 4 bases apart. Per the germline V gene, MDHEN is the CDR1 and SYDVKM is the CDR2. On the study overall, not on this receptor specifically: How much clinical and demographic metadata was included differed by source and by participant, and the metadata was provided uncurated.

The clonotype comes from a young man with active or convalescent COVID-19. Sample: peripheral blood. Rearrangement joined TRBV28 to TRBJ1-4, with an unclear D gene assignment. The bases read TGTGCCAGCAGTTTATCAGGTGAAAAACTGTTTTTT. This yields the protein CASSLSGEKLFF.